One and the same sample provided the 28 T cell receptor beta chains below, sequenced in a study of somatic mutations in cytotoxic T cells in rheumatoid arthritis. Here immunoSEQ multiplex PCR was the method, and the copy in TCRdb shows in-frame clones only, minus some. The sample includes about 33,000 clones, roughly 80% of them seen just once. The source material was CD8+ T cells sorted from blood. These TCRs come from a man between 35 and 55 years old in good health.

The chain recombines TRBV29-1 with TRBJ1-2; tentatively, D is TRBD1 (5 bases). The CDR3 is made up of 13 amino acids. V was clipped by 0 bases and J by 4 bases, with 9 bases between them. CDR1 and CDR2 (germline): SQVTM, ANQGSEA. CDR3 amino acids: CSVEELGAYGYTF. The CDR3 DNA reads as TGCAGCGTTGAAGAATTAGGGGCCTATGGCTACACCTTC.

J is TRBJ2-3 and V is TRBV14; no definite D call. The CDR3 consists of 15 residues. CDR1 is SGHDN and CDR2 is FVKESK in the germline V gene. The V and J ends lost 1 base and 0 bases respectively, with 8 bases between them. In nucleotides, the CDR3 is TGTGCCAGCAGCCAAGCGAGGCTTAGCACAGATACGCAGTATTTT. Protein sequence: CASSQARLSTDTQYF.

The chain carries TRBV4-1 and TRBJ2-7; possible D gene TRBD2, 5 bases. Looked up from germline, CDR1 is MGHRA and CDR2 is YSYEKL. The CDR3 length is 13 residues. V shed 1 base and J shed 2 bases, with 6 bases lying between them. CDR3 nucleotide sequence: TGCGCCAGCAGCCAAGTCGGGACCTACGAGCAGTACTTC. Translated, it gives CASSQVGTYEQYF.

The rearrangement joins TRBV30 to TRBJ1-2; possible D gene TRBD1, 6 bases. The CDR3 is made up of 12 amino acids. Germline CDR1 is GTSNPN and CDR2 is SVGIG (reference sequence). Trimming pared 4 bases from V and 4 bases from J, leaving 10 bases between. The CDR3 here is CAWNTGLYGYTF. CDR3 sequence (DNA): TGTGCCTGGAATACAGGGCTCTATGGCTACACCTTC.

The chain combines TRBV28 with TRBJ2-4; D is ambiguous. CDR3 size: 18 residues. Between the trimmed V and J ends, which lost 4 bases and 2 bases, there was a span of 21 bases. In germline, CDR1 is MDHEN, CDR2 SYDVKM. As DNA, the CDR3 is TGTGCCAGCAGTTGGGCCCCAGAGCCCGACGGGCCCAAAAACATTCAGTACTTC. It is translated as CASSWAPEPDGPKNIQYF. Based on the CDR3 plus reference TRBV28 and TRBJ2-4, the full variable domain is DVKVTQSSRYLVKRTGEKVFLECVQDMDHENMFWYRQDPGLGLRLIYFSYDVKMKEKGDIPEGYSVSREKKERFSLILESASTNQTSMYLCASSWAPEPDGPKNIQYFGAGTRLSVL.

The rearrangement joins TRBV7-6 to TRBJ2-1, with 10 bases identical to TRBD2. Unmatched junction bases numbered 11, after V lost 3 bases and J lost 9 bases. In germline, CDR1 is SGHVS, CDR2 FNYEAQ. The CDR3 has 16 amino acids. CDR3 sequence: CASSFPLAGAPGEQFF. The DNA of the CDR3 is TGTGCCAGCAGCTTCCCCCTAGCGGGAGCCCCCGGTGAGCAGTTCTTC.

The V gene is TRBV6-6, the J gene TRBJ1-1; D call uncertain. Trimming removed 2 bases at V and 0 bases at J, with 13 bases between. Germline V gives CDR1 MNHNY, CDR2 SVGAGI (reference sequence). This CDR3 region has 16 residues. The CDR3 here is CASSYPSLTMNTEAFF. In nucleotides, the CDR3 is TGTGCCAGCAGTTACCCCTCCTTGACAATGAACACTGAAGCTTTCTTT.

V and J are TRBV28 and TRBJ1-4; no clear D. V lost 8 bases, J lost 5 bases, and 12 bases lay in between. The CDR3 covers 13 residues. Looked up from germline, CDR1 is MDHEN and CDR2 is SYDVKM. The CDR3 reads CASGSELNEKLFF. The CDR3 region has the DNA TGTGCCAGCGGGTCAGAACTAAATGAAAAACTGTTTTTT.

The chain employs TRBV4-3 and TRBJ1-4, with 10 bases identical to TRBD1. V lost 5 bases and J lost 5; bases outside the gene matches: 5. The CDR3 runs 15 residues. Germline CDR1 reads LGHNA; CDR2 reads YSLEER. The chain's CDR3 is CASSWRQGANEKLFF. CDR3 DNA sequence: TGCGCCAGCAGCTGGCGACAGGGGGCGAATGAAAAACTGTTTTTT.

The V and J genes are TRBV4-3 and TRBJ1-2; 7 positions agree with TRBD1. CDR3 size: 16 residues. Trimming removed 0 bases from V and 8 bases from J; junction bases left unmatched: 12. Germline V gives CDR1 LGHNA, CDR2 YSLEER. CDR3 protein: CASSQDSFGQALGYTF. CDR3 bases: TGCGCCAGCAGCCAAGATTCTTTCGGACAGGCCCTAGGCTACACCTTC.

The chain is built from TRBV5-1 and TRBJ2-4, with 8 bases fitting TRBD1. J was trimmed by 3 bases and V by 4 bases; bases with no gene match: 6. Germline V gene lookup returns CDR1 SGHRS and CDR2 YFSETQ. CDR3 length: 15 residues. The CDR3 loop reads CASSLGQEDKNIQYF. CDR3 DNA sequence: TGCGCCAGCAGCCTGGGACAGGAGGACAAAAACATTCAGTACTTC.

This clone was detected only a few times. The genes are TRBV19 and TRBJ1-1; D gene uncertain. The CDR3 length is 15 residues. Trimming took off 0 bases at V and 1 base at J, with 9 bases between the two ends. Germline lookup yields CDR1 LNHDA and CDR2 SQIVND (reference sequence). The CDR3, as DNA: TGTGCCAGTAGTATAGATCATTCGGGGAACACTGAAGCTTTCTTT. Translating it yields CASSIDHSGNTEAFF.

A single count supports this clone. This chain joins TRBV7-9 and TRBJ2-1, with D tentatively TRBD2 (5 bases). The CDR3 contains 16 residues. Trimming cost V 5 bases and J 4 bases, with 18 bases left between them. Germline V gene sequence: CDR1 SEHNR, CDR2 FQNEAQ (reference sequence). In DNA, the CDR3 is TGTGCCAGCAGCCCTCGAGGGAGCGGAGGTTACAATGAGCAGTTCTTC. Protein: CASSPRGSGGYNEQFF.

The genes are TRBV7-6 and TRBJ2-2; the match to TRBD2 covers 8 bases. Germline V gene sequence: CDR1 SGHVS, CDR2 FNYEAQ. The J segment lost 2 bases and the V segment lost 2 bases, leaving 4 bases of the junction unmatched. This CDR3 region has 16 residues. Here the CDR3 DNA reads TGTGCCAGCAGCTTATCTAGCGGGTATAACACCGGGGAGCTGTTTTTT. Translated: CASSLSSGYNTGELFF.

The rearrangement joins TRBV29-1 to TRBJ1-1; D gene uncertain. Germline V lookup: CDR1 SQVTM, CDR2 ANQGSEA. V was pared by 4 bases and J by 7 bases, with 13 bases between. The CDR3 is 12 amino acids. The CDR3 loop reads CSVGTDWDEAFF. Written as DNA, the CDR3 is TGCAGCGTTGGGACGGACTGGGATGAAGCTTTCTTT.

To note about this clone: This same CDR3 is encoded by further DNA sequences in the sample. V usage is TRBV27 and J usage is TRBJ2-5; TRBD2 matches at 9 bases. Per germline, CDR1 MNHEY and CDR2 SMNVEV (reference sequence). J gave up 1 base and V 0 bases, and 0 bases lay outside the gene matches. The CDR3 extends over 15 amino acids. Here the CDR3 DNA reads TGTGCCAGCAGTTTATCGACTAGCGGCCAAGAGACCCAGTACTTC. Translating it yields CASSLSTSGQETQYF.

The chain has TRBV6-6 and TRBJ2-7, with TRBD2 as a possible D gene (6 bases). CDR1 is MNHNY and CDR2 is SVGAGI in the germline V gene (reference sequence). Trimming pared 0 bases from V and 1 base from J, leaving 10 bases between. This CDR3 region has 15 residues. CDR3 DNA: TGTGCCAGCAGTTACTCAAGCGGGTTATCCTACGAGCAGTACTTC. This gives the protein CASSYSSGLSYEQYF.

The rearrangement joins TRBV6-5 to TRBJ1-5; 8 bases map to TRBD1. The CDR3 is 14 residues long. The germline gives CDR1 MNHEY, CDR2 SVGAGI. After removal of 4 bases from V and 2 bases from J, the junction contained 1 base not matched to a gene. The CDR3 here is CASSSTGGNQPQHF. DNA of the CDR3: TGTGCCAGCAGTTCGACAGGGGGCAATCAGCCCCAGCATTTT.

J is TRBJ2-2 and V is TRBV7-6; either TRBD1 or TRBD2 may supply D (5 bases each). V lost 5 bases, J lost 3 bases, and 7 bases lay in between. The CDR3 extends over 13 amino acids. CDR1 SGHVS and CDR2 FNYEAQ come from the germline V gene. The CDR3 bases are TGTGCCAGCAGCCCGGGGCACACCGGGGAGCTGTTTTTT. This translates into CASSPGHTGELFF.

V gene TRBV15 combines with J gene TRBJ2-7; D might be TRBD1 or TRBD2, each matching 5 bases. Trimming pared 4 bases from V and 1 base from J, leaving 11 bases between. The CDR3 consists of 14 residues. From germline, CDR1 is LNHNV and CDR2 YYDKDF (reference sequence). CDR3 sequence reads: CATSNRDRSYEQYF. In DNA, the CDR3 is TGTGCCACCAGCAACCGGGACCGGTCCTACGAGCAGTACTTC.

The gene calls are TRBV27 and TRBJ2-3; tentative D call: TRBD1 (5 bases). Per germline, CDR1 MNHEY and CDR2 SMNVEV (reference sequence). V was shortened by 5 bases and J by 8 bases, with 23 bases between the two germline ends. The length of the CDR3 is 16 residues. The CDR3: CASSRSSRLGQGTQYF. The CDR3 coding sequence is TGTGCCAGCAGTCGCTCATCCCGCTTGGGGCAAGGTACGCAGTATTTT.

This chain connects TRBV9 to TRBJ1-2, with 7 nucleotides matching TRBD1. The CDR3 is 15 residues long. The germline CDR1 and CDR2 sequences are SGDLS and YYNGEE. The ends lost 3 bases at V and 4 bases at J; junction bases unmatched: 9. CDR3 protein: CASSDDDREVYGYTF. CDR3 nucleotide sequence: TGTGCCAGCAGCGATGATGACAGGGAAGTCTATGGCTACACCTTC.

The rearrangement links TRBV27 to TRBJ2-5; D unclear. Trimming removed 5 bases at V and 3 bases at J, with 19 bases between. CDR1 is MNHEY, CDR2 SMNVEV, per germline (reference sequence). The CDR3 covers 16 residues. CDR3 protein: CASSGSLPDPEETQYF. The CDR3 nucleotides are TGTGCCAGCAGTGGTTCCCTCCCCGATCCGGAAGAGACCCAGTACTTC.

V and J are TRBV9 and TRBJ2-7; maybe TRBD2 (6 bases). The V end lost 0 bases, the J end lost 5 bases, and 12 bases lay between the germline ends. The CDR3 is 14 amino acids. Germline V gene lookup returns CDR1 SGDLS and CDR2 YYNGEE. The CDR3 DNA reads TGTGCCAGCAGCGTAGACGGGAGCGTCGACGAGCAGTACTTC. It encodes CASSVDGSVDEQYF.

V usage is TRBV29-1 and J usage is TRBJ1-2; D is ambiguous. Trimming stripped 4 bases from V and 6 bases from J, with 15 bases between. CDR1 SQVTM and CDR2 ANQGSEA come from the germline V gene. The CDR3 is made up of 13 amino acids. The CDR3, as DNA: TGCAGCGTTGTCTCGTTAAAGGGTGATGGCTACACCTTC. Translation gives CSVVSLKGDGYTF.

The rearrangement uses TRBV10-2 and TRBJ2-1; maybe TRBD2 (6 bases). Germline lookup yields CDR1 WSHSY and CDR2 SAAADI. The CDR3 spans 13 residues. V was trimmed by 5 bases and J by 5 bases, leaving 10 bases between them. CDR3 loop: CASSTRGNNEQFF. The CDR3 coding sequence is TGCGCCAGCAGTACCCGGGGGAACAATGAGCAGTTCTTC.

The rearrangement joins TRBV28 to TRBJ1-5; 7 bases map to TRBD1. J was trimmed by 2 bases and V by 2 bases; bases with no gene match: 3. CDR3 length: 15 amino acids. In germline, CDR1 is MDHEN, CDR2 SYDVKM. Written as DNA, the CDR3 is TGTGCCAGCAGTTTACCAGGGACAGGCAATCAGCCCCAGCATTTT. Protein: CASSLPGTGNQPQHF.

The chain employs TRBV1 and TRBJ2-1; no DNA check was done on the table's D call, TRBD2. TRBV1 is given as a pseudogene. The CDR3 spans 17 residues. CDR3 in DNA: TGCACCAGCAGCCACCCGAGGACTAGCGGGAACCGTAATGAGCAGTTCTTC. As protein: CTSSHPRTSGNRNEQFF.